These 26 T cell receptor beta chains came from one sample sequenced in a study of blood T cell repertoires in COVID-19. Some clones are missing from TCRdb's copy, which holds only in-frame ones; the method was immunoSEQ multiplex PCR. The table shows some 73,000 clones, with approximately 92% occurring only once. What was sequenced was peripheral blood. All receptors come from a human donor in a cohort sampled during active COVID-19.

The rearrangement joins TRBV10-3 to TRBJ1-4; a weak D match, TRBD1 (5 bases). V lost 3 bases, J lost 8 bases, and 10 bases lay in between. The CDR3 loop spans 13 amino acids. Germline V lookup: CDR1 ENHRY, CDR2 SYGVKD. The CDR3 loop reads CAISDQGAEKLFF. The CDR3 DNA follows: TGTGCCATCAGTGACCAGGGCGCGGAAAAACTGTTTTTT.

The J gene is TRBJ2-7, the V gene TRBV3-1 (or the pseudogene TRBV3-2); D may be TRBD1 (6 bases). The germline V gene has CDR1 LGHDT and CDR2 YNNKEL (reference sequence). There are 15 residues in the CDR3. V shed 0 bases and J shed 5 bases, with 14 bases lying between them. Here the CDR3 reads CASSQDLQGTNEQYF. DNA for the CDR3: TGTGCCAGCAGCCAAGATCTACAGGGAACTAACGAGCAGTACTTC.

V usage is TRBV7-2 and J usage is TRBJ2-7, with 11 bases identical to TRBD1. Per the germline V gene, CDR1 is SGHTA and CDR2 is FQGNSA. V shed 5 bases and J 5 bases; nucleotides not matched to a gene: 11. This CDR3 has 16 amino acids. The chain's CDR3 is CASSLLPGQGANEQYF. CDR3 in DNA: TGTGCCAGCAGCCTATTACCAGGACAGGGGGCGAACGAGCAGTACTTC. The full variable domain, rest sourced from reference TRBV7-2 and TRBJ2-7, is GAGVSQSPSNKVTEKGKDVELRCDPISGHTALYWYRQSLGQGLEFLIYFQGNSAPDKSGLPSDRFSAERTGGSVSTLTIQRTQQEDSAVYLCASSLLPGQGANEQYFGPGTRLTVT.

The chain links TRBV6-4 to TRBJ2-2; a possible D gene is TRBD2 (6 bases). Germline values: CDR1 MRHNA, CDR2 SNTAGT. Trimming removed 0 bases at V and 3 bases at J, with 11 bases between. The CDR3 extends over 16 amino acids. CDR3 residues: CASSDSEEGDTGELFF. The CDR3 nucleotides are TGTGCCAGCAGTGACTCAGAGGAGGGAGACACCGGGGAGCTGTTTTTT.

The V and J genes are TRBV11-2 and TRBJ2-6; a weak D match, TRBD2 (5 bases). The CDR3 extends over 16 amino acids. The germline CDR1 and CDR2 sequences are SGHAT and FQNNGV. V shed 7 bases and J shed 4 bases, with 17 bases lying between them. CDR3 sequence: CASIKSGRAGANVLTF. CDR3 bases: TGTGCCAGCATCAAATCTGGGAGAGCCGGGGCCAACGTCCTGACTTTC.

The chain employs TRBV27 and TRBJ1-2; 9 bases fit TRBD1. Per the germline V gene, CDR1 is MNHEY and CDR2 is SMNVEV (reference sequence). Losses at the gene ends were 3 bases for V and 4 bases for J; bases not matched to a gene: 12. This CDR3 spans 17 amino acids. In DNA form, the CDR3 reads TGTGCCAGCAGTTTCCCGGGACAGGGTGATTCTTTCTATGGCTACACCTTC. Translation: CASSFPGQGDSFYGYTF.

This sequence joins TRBV6-6 and TRBJ1-4; the D gene is possibly TRBD1 (6 bases). Trimming took off 6 bases at V and 3 bases at J, with 11 bases between the two ends. CDR3 length equals 14 residues. Germline V lookup: CDR1 MNHNY, CDR2 SVGAGI (reference sequence). CDR3 coding DNA: TGTGCCAGCAGGGACAGTCAGGCTAATGAAAAACTGTTTTTT. It codes for CASRDSQANEKLFF.

This rearrangement joins TRBV10-3 to TRBJ1-1; D is possibly TRBD1 (5 bases). The length of the CDR3 is 14 residues. Trimming stripped 7 bases from V and 0 bases from J, with 12 bases between. Looked up from germline, CDR1 is ENHRY and CDR2 is SYGVKD. The CDR3 DNA is TGTGCCATCACACGGGGGAACATGAACACTGAAGCTTTCTTT. Translated, it gives CAITRGNMNTEAFF.

The CDR3 sequence is CASRNAGQSAEAFF. The CDR3 region has the DNA TGTGCCAGCAGGAACGCTGGGCAGTCCGCTGAAGCTTTCTTT. This chain uses TRBV2 with TRBJ1-1; no clear D. This CDR3 region has 14 residues. V was clipped by 6 bases and J by 6 bases, with 17 bases between them. The germline V gene encodes CDR1 SNHLY and CDR2 FYNNEI.

A single count supports this clone. J is TRBJ2-3 and V is TRBV9, with D perhaps TRBD2 (5 bases). Germline CDR1 is SGDLS and CDR2 is YYNGEE. The CDR3 loop spans 15 amino acids. V was trimmed by 3 bases and J by 0 bases, leaving 11 bases between them. The DNA for the CDR3 is TGTGCCAGCAGCGCCTCGGGGTCTAGCACAGATACGCAGTATTTT. Translation: CASSASGSSTDTQYF.

This chain connects TRBV6-5 to TRBJ1-6, with D possibly TRBD1 on 6 matching bases. The CDR3 is 15 residues long. Trimming left V 8 bases short and J 6 bases short, with 17 bases between. Germline values: CDR1 MNHEY, CDR2 SVGAGI. The CDR3 spells CASGTEQGSNSPLHF. The CDR3 coding sequence is TGTGCCAGCGGAACAGAACAGGGATCTAATTCACCCCTCCACTTT.

The chain is built from TRBV6-1 and TRBJ1-2; D is ambiguous. The CDR3 totals 16 residues. Germline loops: CDR1 MNHNS, CDR2 SASEGT. Trimming removed 0 bases at V and 3 bases at J, with 14 bases between. CDR3 amino acids: CASSEAGQPTDYGYTF. CDR3 DNA sequence: TGTGCCAGCAGTGAAGCGGGTCAGCCCACAGACTATGGCTACACCTTC.

CDR3 bases: TGTGCCAGCTCACCCCTCCAAACAGGGACCTCTGGGGCCAACGTCCTGACTTTC. Amino acid sequence: CASSPLQTGTSGANVLTF. The rearrangement links TRBV18 to TRBJ2-6; weak D call: TRBD1 (6 bases). Trimming shortened V by 3 bases and J by 0 bases, and 15 bases separated the two germline ends. The CDR3 loop spans 18 amino acids. The germline V gene encodes CDR1 KGHSH and CDR2 LQKENI.

V gene TRBV5-1 combines with J gene TRBJ1-5, with D tentatively TRBD1 (6 bases). The CDR3 spans 18 residues. Germline lookup yields CDR1 SGHRS and CDR2 YFSETQ. Trimming took off 4 bases at V and 0 bases at J, with 20 bases between the two ends. The CDR3 region has the DNA TGCGCCAGCAGCCCTGTCCCTCGACAGGATCGTAGCAATCAGCCCCAGCATTTT. Amino acids: CASSPVPRQDRSNQPQHF.

The CDR3 bases are TGTGCCAGTAGCCGGACAGATGGCACAACTAACTATGGCTACACCTTC. Encoded protein: CASSRTDGTTNYGYTF. This rearrangement joins TRBV19 to TRBJ1-2, with D possibly being TRBD1 (6 bases). From germline, CDR1 is LNHDA and CDR2 SQIVND (reference sequence). The V end lost 6 bases, the J end lost 0 bases, and 17 bases lay between the germline ends. The CDR3 is 16 amino acids.

CDR3 in DNA: TGTGCCAGCAGCTCCTACAGGAACACTGAAGCTTTCTTT. Its translation: CASSSYRNTEAFF. The J gene is TRBJ1-1, the V gene TRBV11-3; no definite D call. The CDR3 spans 13 residues. CDR1 and CDR2 (germline): SGHNT, YENEEA. Trimming removed 4 bases at V and 1 base at J, with 7 bases between.

This clone was found once. J is TRBJ1-1 and V is TRBV6-6, with 7 bases that match TRBD1. CDR3 length equals 15 residues. CDR1 MNHNY and CDR2 SVGAGI come from the germline V gene (reference sequence). J gave up 3 bases and V 0 bases, and 4 bases lay outside the gene matches. The CDR3 spells CASSYSGQPHTEAFF. DNA for the CDR3: TGTGCCAGCAGTTACTCGGGACAGCCGCACACTGAAGCTTTCTTT.

The chain has TRBV5-6 and TRBJ1-2, with D uncertain. The CDR3 has 13 residues. From germline, CDR1 is SGHDT and CDR2 YYEEEE. Trimming shortened V by 4 bases and J by 7 bases, and 14 bases separated the two germline ends. The CDR3 is CASSAPEAGGYTF. The CDR3 DNA reads as TGTGCCAGCAGCGCCCCGGAGGCAGGTGGCTACACCTTC.

Here the CDR3 reads CASSPRGPFGETQYF. CDR3 nucleotide sequence: TGTGCCAGCAGCCCCAGAGGTCCCTTCGGCGAGACCCAGTACTTC. This chain links TRBV9 with TRBJ2-5; D is uncertain. V lost 4 bases, J lost 5 bases, and 18 bases lay in between. The CDR3 extends over 15 amino acids. Germline V gene sequence: CDR1 SGDLS, CDR2 YYNGEE.

This clone was seen just once. The chain couples TRBV5-5 to TRBJ1-4; no definite D call. CDR1 and CDR2 from the germline V gene are SGHKS and YYEKEE (reference sequence). This CDR3 comprises 15 residues. V was trimmed by 0 bases and J by 8 bases, leaving 14 bases between them. In DNA, the CDR3 is TGTGCCAGCAGCTTGGGATGGAGGGTCGACGAAAAACTGTTTTTT. This translates into CASSLGWRVDEKLFF.

The gene calls are TRBV19 and TRBJ2-7, with TRBD1 matching 9 bases. The CDR3 has 13 amino acids. Germline assignment: CDR1 LNHDA and CDR2 SQIVND (reference sequence). V shed 6 bases, J shed 3 bases, and the junction held 3 bases outside the gene matches. CDR3 nucleotides: TGTGCCAGTAGACAGGGGGCTATCTACGAGCAGTACTTC. Translation gives CASRQGAIYEQYF.

Turning to this clone: Other nucleotide sequences in the sample specify the same CDR3. The V and J genes are TRBV3-1 (or the pseudogene TRBV3-2) and TRBJ1-5, with 9 bases lining up with TRBD1. Germline V CDR1 and CDR2: LGHDT, YNNKEL (reference sequence). J was trimmed by 7 bases and V by 1 base; bases with no gene match: 2. This CDR3 comprises 14 residues. The CDR3 DNA is TGTGCCAGCAGCCAAGGGACAGGGGACCAGCCCCAGCATTTT. The encoded protein is CASSQGTGDQPQHF.

The chain employs TRBV10-1 and TRBJ2-3, with 8 nucleotides matching TRBD1. This CDR3 contains 13 residues. V trimming: 5 bases; J trimming: 6 bases; junction bases outside the gene matches: 4. Germline values: CDR1 WNHNN, CDR2 SYGVQD (reference sequence). CDR3 loop: CASSFTGGDTQYF. The CDR3 DNA sequence: TGCGCCAGCAGTTTCACAGGGGGGGATACGCAGTATTTT.

The rearrangement uses TRBV29-1 and TRBJ2-1; D perhaps matches TRBD2 (6 bases). The CDR3 runs 12 residues. V lost 6 bases to trimming and J lost 4 bases, with 10 bases between them. From germline, CDR1 is SQVTM and CDR2 ANQGSEA. CDR3 in DNA: TGCAGCGTGCGGGAAGAGTACAATGAGCAGTTCTTC. Amino acids: CSVREEYNEQFF.

The rearrangement links TRBV2 to TRBJ1-3, with a possible D match to TRBD1 (5 bases). Looked up from germline, CDR1 is SNHLY and CDR2 is FYNNEI. There are 15 residues in the CDR3. V lost 4 bases and J 0 bases, leaving 10 bases between the germline ends. This chain's CDR3 is CASSAWGPSGNTIYF. The CDR3 nucleotides are TGTGCCAGCAGTGCCTGGGGCCCCTCTGGAAACACCATATATTTT.

The chain joins TRBV9 to TRBJ1-1; D perhaps matches TRBD1 (5 bases). This CDR3 region has 13 residues. V was shortened by 0 bases and J by 11 bases, with 14 bases between the two germline ends. Germline-derived CDR1 and CDR2 are SGDLS and YYNGEE. CDR3: CASSVGRGIEAFF. The CDR3, as DNA: TGTGCCAGCAGCGTAGGTAGGGGAATTGAGGCTTTCTTT.